These T cell receptor beta chains were read from a single sample in a study of blood T cells in healthy people across ages. One entry per CDR3 protein, called by TCRdb with MiXCR from the 5' RACE reads. The sample yields 1.5 million to 2 million distinct CDR3 sequences, about two fifths seen once. The sequenced material came from blood. These receptors originate from a human donor in good health. The CDR3 runs from the conserved cysteine through the conserved F or W. The D gene is left open where the match is weak. Size tells how often a clone was seen (once, few, many) or the class of an expanded clone, and some rows leave it out.

clone_size j_call cdr3_length d_call v_call cdr3_aa cdr3_nt
. TRBJ1-5 12 . TRBV3-1 CASSQANQPQHF TGTGCCAGCAGCCAAGCCAACCAGCCCCAGCATTTT
. TRBJ1-4 15 . TRBV4-3 CASSQEIGTNEKQFF TGCGCCAGCAGCCAAGAGATAGGCACTAATGAAAAACAGTTTTTT
. TRBJ2-5 15 . TRBV4-3 CASSPRGLTQETQYF TGCGCCAGCAGCCCGAGGGGCCTAACCCAAGAGACCCAGTACTTC
. TRBJ2-7 13 . TRBV28 CASTTAGRYEQYF TGTGCCAGCACTACCGCGGGACGGTACGAGCAGTACTTC
. TRBJ2-1 17 TRBD2 TRBV7-8 CASSLRLAGARYNEQFF TGTGCCAGCAGCCTTAGACTAGCGGGGGCGAGATACAATGAGCAGTTCTTC
. TRBJ2-1 15 . TRBV12-3/TRBV12-4 CASSLDWGAVNEQFF TGTGCCAGCAGTTTGGATTGGGGGGCAGTGAATGAGCAGTTCTTC
many TRBJ2-5 14 . TRBV5-6 CASSLAVRQETQYF TGTGCCAGCAGCTTGGCGGTCCGACAAGAGACCCAGTACTTC
few TRBJ1-1 14 TRBD1 TRBV29-1 CSVDGDRGWTEAFF TGCAGCGTTGATGGTGACAGGGGTTGGACTGAAGCTTTCTTT
. TRBJ1-2 14 . TRBV25-1 CASSEPGLGYGYTF TGTGCCAGCAGTGAACCAGGGCTAGGCTATGGCTACACCTTC
. TRBJ2-1 16 TRBD2 TRBV5-1 CASSLGTSGALNEQFF TGCGCCAGCAGCTTGGGGACTAGCGGGGCTCTCAATGAGCAGTTCTTC
. TRBJ2-7 16 . TRBV19 CASSIRQTQLSYEQYF TGTGCCAGTAGTATACGTCAGACACAACTCTCCTACGAGCAGTACTTC
. TRBJ2-6 17 TRBD2 TRBV20-1 CSGTGLAARSGANVLTF TGCAGTGGCACGGGACTAGCGGCCCGCTCTGGGGCCAACGTCCTGACTTTC
. TRBJ2-3 17 . TRBV9 CASSVAGSFTSTDTQYF TGTGCCAGCAGCGTAGCAGGGTCTTTCACTAGCACAGATACGCAGTATTTT
few TRBJ2-3 16 TRBD1 TRBV5-1 CASSFTDRVSTDTQYF TGCGCCAGCAGCTTCACGGACAGGGTTAGCACAGATACGCAGTATTTT
. TRBJ2-1 16 TRBD2 TRBV7-9 CAGSLPSGGSYNERFF TGTGCCGGCAGCCTACCTAGCGGGGGCTCCTACAATGAGCGGTTCTTC
few TRBJ1-1 15 . TRBV7-2 CASSLYVVGQSEAFF TGTGCCAGCAGCTTATATGTAGTGGGACAAAGTGAAGCTTTCTTT
. TRBJ2-7 14 . TRBV19 CASSISGPSYEQYF TGTGCCAGTAGCATATCGGGGCCCTCCTACGAGCAGTACTTC
. TRBJ1-1 15 . TRBV7-6 CASSPYFPMNTEAFF TGTGCCAGCAGCCCCTACTTCCCCATGAACACTGAAGCTTTCTTT
. TRBJ2-7 15 . TRBV11-2 CASSFQAGSQLEQYF TGTGCCAGCAGCTTCCAAGCAGGATCCCAGTTGGAGCAGTACTTC
many TRBJ2-5 12 . TRBV20-1 CSALDLQETQYF TGCAGTGCTTTGGACCTCCAAGAGACCCAGTACTTC
few TRBJ2-6 16 . TRBV6-5 CASSPNTYSGANVLTF TGTGCCAGCAGTCCAAATACTTACTCTGGGGCCAACGTCCTGACTTTC
. TRBJ2-7 15 . TRBV3-1 CASSQEYGLSYEQYF TGTGCCAGCAGCCAAGAATACGGTCTCTCCTACGAGCAGTACTTC
many TRBJ2-4 13 . TRBV29-1 CSVAPGAKNIQYF TGCAGCGTTGCACCAGGAGCCAAAAACATTCAGTACTTC